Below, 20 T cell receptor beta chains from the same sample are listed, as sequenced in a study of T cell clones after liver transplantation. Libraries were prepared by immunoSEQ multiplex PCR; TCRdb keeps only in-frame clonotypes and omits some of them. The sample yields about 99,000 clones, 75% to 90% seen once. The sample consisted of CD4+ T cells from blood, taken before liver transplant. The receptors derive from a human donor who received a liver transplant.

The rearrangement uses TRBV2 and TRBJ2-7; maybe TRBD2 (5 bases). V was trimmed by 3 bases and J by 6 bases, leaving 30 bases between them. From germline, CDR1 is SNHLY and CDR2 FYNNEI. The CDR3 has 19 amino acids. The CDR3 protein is CASSDPKIRERERLREQYF. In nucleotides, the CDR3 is TGTGCCAGCAGTGATCCAAAAATCCGCGAGAGGGAAAGGCTTCGCGAGCAGTACTTC.

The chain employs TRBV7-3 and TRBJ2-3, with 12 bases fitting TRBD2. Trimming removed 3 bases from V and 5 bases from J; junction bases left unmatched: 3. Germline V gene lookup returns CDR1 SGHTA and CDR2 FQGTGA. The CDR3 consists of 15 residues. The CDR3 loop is CASSFTSGRIDTQYF. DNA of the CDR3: TGTGCCAGCAGCTTCACTAGCGGGAGGATAGATACGCAGTATTTT.

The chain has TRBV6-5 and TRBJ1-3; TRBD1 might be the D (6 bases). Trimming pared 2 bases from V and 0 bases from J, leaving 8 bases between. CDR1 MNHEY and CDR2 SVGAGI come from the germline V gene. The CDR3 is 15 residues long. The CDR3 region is CASSYQGSSGNTIYF. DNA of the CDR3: TGTGCCAGCAGTTACCAGGGGTCCTCTGGAAACACCATATATTTT.

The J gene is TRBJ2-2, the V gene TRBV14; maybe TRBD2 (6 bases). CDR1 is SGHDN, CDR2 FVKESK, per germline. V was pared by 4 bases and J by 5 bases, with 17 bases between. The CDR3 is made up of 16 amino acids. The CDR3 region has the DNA TGTGCCAGCAGCCCGGGGGTCGGAGGACGGACCGGGGAGCTGTTTTTT. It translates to CASSPGVGGRTGELFF.

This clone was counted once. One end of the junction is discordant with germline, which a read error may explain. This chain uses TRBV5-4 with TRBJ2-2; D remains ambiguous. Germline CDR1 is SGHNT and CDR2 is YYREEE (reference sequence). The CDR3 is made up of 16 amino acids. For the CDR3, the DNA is TGTGCCAGCAGTTTGGCCGCGGAATTGAACACCGGGGAGCTGTTTTTT. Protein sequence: CASSLAAELNTGELFF.

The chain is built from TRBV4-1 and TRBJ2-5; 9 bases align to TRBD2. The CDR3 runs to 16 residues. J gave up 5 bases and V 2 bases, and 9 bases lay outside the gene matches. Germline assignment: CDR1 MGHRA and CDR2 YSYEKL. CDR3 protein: CASSQQASGKFETQYF. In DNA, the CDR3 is TGCGCCAGCAGCCAACAGGCTAGCGGGAAATTTGAGACCCAGTACTTC.

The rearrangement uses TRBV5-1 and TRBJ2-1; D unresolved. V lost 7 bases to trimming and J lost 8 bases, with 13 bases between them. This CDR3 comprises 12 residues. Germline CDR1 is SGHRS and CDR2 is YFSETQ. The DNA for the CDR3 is TGCGCCAGCGGCGAGCTTGGGGATGAGCAGTTCTTC. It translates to CASGELGDEQFF.

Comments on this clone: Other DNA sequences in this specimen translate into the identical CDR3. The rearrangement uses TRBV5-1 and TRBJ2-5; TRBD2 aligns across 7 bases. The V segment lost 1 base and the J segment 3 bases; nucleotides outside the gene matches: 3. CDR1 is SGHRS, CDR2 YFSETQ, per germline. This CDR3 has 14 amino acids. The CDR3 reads CASSLSGGEETQYF. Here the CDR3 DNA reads TGCGCCAGCAGCTTGAGTGGGGGGGAAGAGACCCAGTACTTC.

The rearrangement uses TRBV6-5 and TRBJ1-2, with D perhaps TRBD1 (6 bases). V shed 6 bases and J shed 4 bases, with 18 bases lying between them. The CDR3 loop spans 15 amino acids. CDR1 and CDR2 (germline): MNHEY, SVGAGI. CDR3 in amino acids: CASSDPRGSTYGYTF. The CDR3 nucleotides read TGTGCCAGCAGCGATCCCAGGGGCTCGACCTATGGCTACACCTTC.

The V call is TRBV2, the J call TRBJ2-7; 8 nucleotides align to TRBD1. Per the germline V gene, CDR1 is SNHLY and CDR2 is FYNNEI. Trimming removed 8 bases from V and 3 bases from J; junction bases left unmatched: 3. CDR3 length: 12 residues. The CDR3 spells CASQDRDYEQYF. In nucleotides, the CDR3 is TGTGCCAGCCAGGACAGGGACTACGAGCAGTACTTC.

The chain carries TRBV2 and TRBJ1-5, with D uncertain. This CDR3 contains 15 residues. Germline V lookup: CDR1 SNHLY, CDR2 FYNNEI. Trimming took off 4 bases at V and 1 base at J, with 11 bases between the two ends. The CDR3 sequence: CASSGVLGSNQPQHF. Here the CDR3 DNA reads TGTGCCAGCAGTGGGGTTTTGGGGAGCAATCAGCCCCAGCATTTT. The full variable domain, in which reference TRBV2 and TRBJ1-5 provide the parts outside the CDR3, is EPEVTQTPSHQVTQMGQEVILRCVPISNHLYFYWYRQILGQKVEFLVSFYNNEISEKSEIFDDQFSVERPDGSNFTLKIRSTKLEDSAMYFCASSGVLGSNQPQHFGDGTRLSIL.

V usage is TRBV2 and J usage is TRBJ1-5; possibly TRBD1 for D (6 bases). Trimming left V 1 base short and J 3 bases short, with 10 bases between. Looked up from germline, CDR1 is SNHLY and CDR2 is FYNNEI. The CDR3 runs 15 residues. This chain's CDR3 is CASSEGRGYNQPQHF. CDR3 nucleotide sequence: TGTGCCAGCAGTGAAGGCAGGGGCTACAATCAGCCCCAGCATTTT.

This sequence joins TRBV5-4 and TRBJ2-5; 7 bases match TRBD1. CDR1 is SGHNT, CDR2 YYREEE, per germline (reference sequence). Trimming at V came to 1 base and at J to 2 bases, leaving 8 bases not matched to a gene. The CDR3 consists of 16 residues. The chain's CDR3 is CASSLFSGQVQETQYF. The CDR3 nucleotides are TGTGCCAGCAGCTTGTTTTCCGGACAGGTTCAAGAGACCCAGTACTTC.

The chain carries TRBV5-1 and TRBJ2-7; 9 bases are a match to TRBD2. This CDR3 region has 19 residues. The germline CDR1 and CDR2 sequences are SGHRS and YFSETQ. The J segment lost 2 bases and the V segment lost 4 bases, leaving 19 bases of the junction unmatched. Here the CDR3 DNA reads TGCGCCAGCAGCACCCTGACAGGGTCCTCGGTAGCGGGAGCCTACGAGCAGTACTTC. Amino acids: CASSTLTGSSVAGAYEQYF.

CDR3 protein: CASSESRVGMGETQYF. CDR3 DNA: TGCGCCAGCAGTGAGTCTCGTGTGGGGATGGGAGAGACCCAGTACTTC. The chain combines TRBV10-1 with TRBJ2-5; no clear D. CDR3 length: 16 residues. Germline V gene sequence: CDR1 WNHNN, CDR2 SYGVQD (reference sequence). Trimming pared 0 bases from V and 4 bases from J, leaving 15 bases between.

The CDR3 reads CASSPGLAGGEQYF. CDR3 nucleotides: TGTGCCAGCTCACCGGGACTAGCGGGAGGCGAGCAGTACTTC. The rearrangement uses TRBV18 and TRBJ2-7; 15 bases are a match to TRBD2. CDR3 length: 14 amino acids. Germline CDR1 and CDR2: KGHSH and LQKENI. J lost 6 bases, V lost 3 bases, and 0 bases had no gene match.

CDR3 in amino acids: CASSLSGPSTDTQYF. The DNA of the CDR3 is TGTGCCAGCAGCTTGAGCGGCCCTAGCACAGATACGCAGTATTTT. V gene TRBV7-9 combines with J gene TRBJ2-3, with TRBD2 as a possible D gene (5 bases). Germline V lookup: CDR1 SEHNR, CDR2 FQNEAQ (reference sequence). The V end lost 3 bases, the J end lost 0 bases, and 10 bases lay between the germline ends. This CDR3 spans 15 amino acids.

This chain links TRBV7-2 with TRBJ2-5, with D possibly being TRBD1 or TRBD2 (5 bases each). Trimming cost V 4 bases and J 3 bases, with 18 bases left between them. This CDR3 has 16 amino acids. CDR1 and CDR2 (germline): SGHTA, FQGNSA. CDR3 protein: CASSSRGAGTKETQYF. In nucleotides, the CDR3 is TGTGCCAGCAGCTCCAGAGGGGCAGGGACCAAAGAGACCCAGTACTTC.

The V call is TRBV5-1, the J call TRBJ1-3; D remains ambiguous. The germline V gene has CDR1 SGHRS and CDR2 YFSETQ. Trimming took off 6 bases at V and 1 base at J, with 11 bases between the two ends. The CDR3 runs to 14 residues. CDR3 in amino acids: CASTAAGSGNTIYF. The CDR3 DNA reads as TGCGCCAGCACCGCTGCCGGATCTGGAAACACCATATATTTT.

The DNA of the CDR3 is TGCGCCAGCAGCTTGGCGGGTACAGGGGTTTCTGGAAACACCATATATTTT. It yields the protein CASSLAGTGVSGNTIYF. This sequence joins TRBV5-1 and TRBJ1-3; TRBD1 matches 7 bases. CDR3 length: 17 residues. Germline lookup yields CDR1 SGHRS and CDR2 YFSETQ. V lost 0 bases to trimming and J lost 1 base; unmatched junction nucleotides: 7.